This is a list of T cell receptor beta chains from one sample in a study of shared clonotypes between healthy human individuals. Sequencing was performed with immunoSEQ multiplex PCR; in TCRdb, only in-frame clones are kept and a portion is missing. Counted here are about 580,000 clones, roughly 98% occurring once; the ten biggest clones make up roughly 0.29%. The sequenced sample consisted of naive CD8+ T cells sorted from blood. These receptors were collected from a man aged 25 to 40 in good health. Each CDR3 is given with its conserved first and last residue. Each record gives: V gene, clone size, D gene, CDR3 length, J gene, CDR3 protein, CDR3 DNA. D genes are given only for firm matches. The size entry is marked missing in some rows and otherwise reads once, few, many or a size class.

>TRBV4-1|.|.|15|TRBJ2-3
CASSQGGSFTDTQYF
TGCGCCAGCAGCCAAGGGGGGAGTTTCACAGATACGCAGTATTTT
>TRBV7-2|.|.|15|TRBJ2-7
CASSLTPGTTYEQYF
TGTGCCAGCAGCTTAACGCCCGGGACAACCTACGAACAGTACTTC
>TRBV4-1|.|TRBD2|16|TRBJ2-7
CASSQAPSGGDYEQYF
TGCGCCAGCAGCCAAGCACCTAGCGGGGGCGACTACGAGCAGTACTTC
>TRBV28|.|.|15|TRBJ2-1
CASRRDTGYYNEQFF
TGTGCCAGCAGACGGGACACCGGTTACTACAATGAGCAGTTCTTC
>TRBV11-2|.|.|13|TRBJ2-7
CASSPRTGYEQYF
TGTGCCAGCAGCCCCCGGACTGGCTACGAGCAGTACTTC
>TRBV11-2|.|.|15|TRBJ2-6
CASSQVLSGANVLTF
TGTGCCAGCAGTCAAGTTCTCTCTGGGGCCAACGTCCTGACTTTC
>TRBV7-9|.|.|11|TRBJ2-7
CASSEAYEQYF
TGTGCCAGCAGCGAGGCCTACGAGCAGTACTTC
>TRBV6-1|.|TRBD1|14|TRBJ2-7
CARHRRDRVSEQYF
TGTGCCAGACACCGCCGGGACAGGGTCAGCGAGCAGTACTTC
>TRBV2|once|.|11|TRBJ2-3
CASSRGDTQYF
TGTGCCAGCTCAAGAGGCGATACGCAGTATTTT
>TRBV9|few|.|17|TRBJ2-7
CASSPRRGAGLDYEQYF
TGTGCCAGCAGCCCGAGACGGGGGGCGGGACTCGACTACGAGCAGTACTTC
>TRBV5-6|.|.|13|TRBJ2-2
CASSFTSYGELFF
TGTGCCAGCAGCTTTACTAGCTACGGGGAGCTGTTTTTT
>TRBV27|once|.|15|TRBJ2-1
CASSQFPQEINEQFF
TGTGCCAGCAGTCAATTCCCACAGGAGATCAATGAGCAGTTCTTC
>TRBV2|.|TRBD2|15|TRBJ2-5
CASREGLAGIETQYF
TGTGCCAGCAGAGAAGGGCTAGCGGGTATAGAGACCCAGTACTTC
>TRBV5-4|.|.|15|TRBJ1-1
CASSFPSGLNTEAFF
TGTGCCAGCAGCTTTCCTTCAGGCCTGAACACTGAAGCTTTCTTT
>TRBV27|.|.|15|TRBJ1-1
CASSLQGRGNTEAFF
TGTGCCAGCAGTTTACAGGGGCGCGGGAACACTGAAGCTTTCTTT
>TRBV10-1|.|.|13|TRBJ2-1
CASSESVRGEQFF
TGCGCCAGCAGTGAGTCGGTACGTGGTGAGCAGTTCTTC
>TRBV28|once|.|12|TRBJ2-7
CAHASGDYEQYF
TGTGCCCACGCATCCGGAGACTACGAGCAGTACTTC
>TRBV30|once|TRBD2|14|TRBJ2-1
CAWATSGRGNEQFF
TGTGCCTGGGCGACTAGCGGGAGGGGTAATGAGCAGTTCTTC
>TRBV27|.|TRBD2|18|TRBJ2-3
CASSTTSGRNLRTDTQYF
TGTGCCAGCAGTACGACTAGCGGGAGGAATTTGCGCACAGATACGCAGTATTTT
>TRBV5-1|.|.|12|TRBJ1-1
CASMGPDTEAFF
TGCGCCAGCATGGGGCCGGACACTGAAGCTTTCTTT
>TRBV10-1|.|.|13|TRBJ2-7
CASSEVAFYEQYF
TGCGCCAGCAGTGAGGTGGCCTTCTACGAGCAGTACTTC
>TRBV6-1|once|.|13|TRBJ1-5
CASSEEDNQPQHF
TGTGCCAGCAGTGAAGAGGACAATCAGCCCCAGCATTTT
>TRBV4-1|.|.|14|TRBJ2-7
CASSEGPPSYEQYF
TGCGCCAGCAGCGAGGGACCACCCTCCTACGAGCAGTACTTC
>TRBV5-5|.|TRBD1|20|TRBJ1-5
CASSLGFLGTEDYSNQPQHF
TGTGCCAGCAGCTTGGGATTCCTCGGGACAGAAGATTATAGCAATCAGCCCCAGCATTTT
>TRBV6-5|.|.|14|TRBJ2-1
CASSYGGGNGEQFF
TGTGCCAGCAGTTACGGGGGCGGGAACGGTGAGCAGTTCTTC
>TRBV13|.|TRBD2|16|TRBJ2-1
CASSLLLAASYNEQFF
TGTGCCAGCAGCTTACTCCTAGCGGCCTCCTACAATGAGCAGTTCTTC
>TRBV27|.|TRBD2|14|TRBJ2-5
CASRIVAGQETQYF
TGTGCCAGCAGAATCGTAGCGGGACAAGAGACCCAGTACTTC
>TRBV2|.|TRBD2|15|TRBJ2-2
CASRTLAGGSGELFF
TGTGCCAGCAGGACCCTAGCGGGAGGGTCCGGGGAGCTGTTTTTT
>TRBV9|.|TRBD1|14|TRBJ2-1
CASSGWDSGNEQFF
TGTGCCAGCAGCGGCTGGGACAGTGGAAATGAGCAGTTCTTC
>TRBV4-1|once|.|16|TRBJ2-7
CASSQDPQGTTYEQYF
TGCGCCAGCAGCCAAGATCCCCAGGGGACGACCTACGAGCAGTACTTC
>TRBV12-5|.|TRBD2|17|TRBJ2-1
CASGLAPSGREFNEQFF
TGTGCTAGTGGTTTGGCGCCAAGTGGGCGGGAGTTCAATGAGCAGTTCTTC
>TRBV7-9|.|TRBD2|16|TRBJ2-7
CASSPLAGVRSYEQYF
TGTGCCAGCAGCCCTCTAGCGGGAGTACGATCCTACGAGCAGTACTTC
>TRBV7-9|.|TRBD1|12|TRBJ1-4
CASSWGQFRLFF
TGTGCCAGCAGCTGGGGACAGTTTAGACTGTTTTTT